This record covers a single T cell receptor beta chain. The data derive from a study of shared T cell receptors in the human thymus. With 5 bases removed from V and 7 bases from J, the gap between germline ends came to 11 bases. This CDR3 is built from 12 residues. CDR1 is SGHVS and CDR2 is FNYEAQ in the germline V gene. Libraries were prepared by immunoSEQ multiplex PCR; TCRdb keeps only in-frame clonotypes and omits some of them. Found here are over 350,000 clones, 95% of them singletons; the top ten hold approximately 0.02%. This receptor was identified in a human donor. The chain employs TRBV7-6 and TRBJ1-2; D is undetermined. Sample: thymocytes. CDR3 residues: CASSEARGGYTF. In DNA, the CDR3 is TGTGCCAGCAGCGAAGCACGGGGTGGCTACACCTTC.